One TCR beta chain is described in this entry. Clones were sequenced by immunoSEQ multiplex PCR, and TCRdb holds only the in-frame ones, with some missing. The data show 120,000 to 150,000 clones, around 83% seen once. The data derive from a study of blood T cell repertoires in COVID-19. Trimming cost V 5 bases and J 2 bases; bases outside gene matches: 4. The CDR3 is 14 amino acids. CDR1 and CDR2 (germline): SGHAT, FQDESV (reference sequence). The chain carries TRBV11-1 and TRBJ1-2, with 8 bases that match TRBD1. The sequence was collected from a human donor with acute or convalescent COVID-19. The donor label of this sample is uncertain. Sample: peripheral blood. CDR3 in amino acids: CASSRGQANYGYTF. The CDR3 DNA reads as TGTGCCAGCAGCCGGGGACAGGCAAACTATGGCTACACCTTC.